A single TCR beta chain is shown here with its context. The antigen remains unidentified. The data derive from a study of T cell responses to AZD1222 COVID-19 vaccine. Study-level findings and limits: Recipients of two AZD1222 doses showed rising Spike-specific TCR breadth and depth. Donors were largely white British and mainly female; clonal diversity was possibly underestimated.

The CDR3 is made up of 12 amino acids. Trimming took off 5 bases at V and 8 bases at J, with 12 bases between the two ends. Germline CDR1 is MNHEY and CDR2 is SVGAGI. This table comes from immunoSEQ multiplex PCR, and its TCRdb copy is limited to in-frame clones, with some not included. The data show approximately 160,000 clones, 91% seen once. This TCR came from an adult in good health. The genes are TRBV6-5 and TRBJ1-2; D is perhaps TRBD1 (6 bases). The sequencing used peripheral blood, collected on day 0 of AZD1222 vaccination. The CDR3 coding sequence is TGTGCCAGCAGTCCGACAGGACGGGGCTACACCTTC. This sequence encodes CASSPTGRGYTF.